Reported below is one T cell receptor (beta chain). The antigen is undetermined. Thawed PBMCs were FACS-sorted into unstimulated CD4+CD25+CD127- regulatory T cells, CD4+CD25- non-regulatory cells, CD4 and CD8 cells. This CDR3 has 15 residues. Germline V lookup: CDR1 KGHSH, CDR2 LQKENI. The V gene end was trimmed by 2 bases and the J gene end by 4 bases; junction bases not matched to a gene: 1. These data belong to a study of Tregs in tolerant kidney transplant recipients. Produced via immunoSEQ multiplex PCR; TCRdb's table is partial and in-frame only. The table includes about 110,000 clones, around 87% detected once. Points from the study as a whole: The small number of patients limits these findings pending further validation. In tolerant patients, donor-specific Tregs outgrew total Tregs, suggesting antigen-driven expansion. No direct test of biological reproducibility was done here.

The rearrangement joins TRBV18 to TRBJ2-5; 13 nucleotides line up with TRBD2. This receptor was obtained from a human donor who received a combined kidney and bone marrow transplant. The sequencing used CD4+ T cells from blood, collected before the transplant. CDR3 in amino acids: CASSPGLAGVETQYF. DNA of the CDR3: TGTGCCAGCTCACCAGGACTAGCGGGAGTAGAGACCCAGTACTTC.